This record covers a single TCR beta chain. The target antigen is unknown. The data were obtained in a study of shared clonotypes between healthy human individuals. Findings and limits, study-wide: Compared with memory subsets, naive subsets generally had larger estimated richness. It was the non-shared clonotypes that had lower generation probabilities than clonotypes shared by all four donors.

Only in-frame clones appear in the TCRdb table, and some are missing; sequencing was by immunoSEQ multiplex PCR. The sample lists 2.5 million or so clones, approximately 90% occurring once. The CDR3 covers 13 residues. V dropped 4 bases and J dropped 7 bases, with 12 bases sitting between them. Germline V gene lookup returns CDR1 LNHDA and CDR2 SQIVND (reference sequence). The chain links TRBV19 to TRBJ2-3; the D is unclear. The TCR was taken from a man between 18 and 35 years old in good health. The sample was naive CD4+ T cells sorted from blood. Subset specified: CD45RA+ positively selected. CDR3 DNA: TGTGCCAGTAGTACCACTAACAGAAATACGCAGTATTTT. It specifies CASSTTNRNTQYF.